The rows below give T cell receptor beta chains drawn from one sample of a study of cytomegalovirus exposure and HLA in healthy donors. TCRdb keeps only in-frame clones here, not all; method: immunoSEQ multiplex PCR. Among roughly 140,000 clones listed, just under 65% were seen once. Sequencing input: PBMCs. The receptor source for this set is an older woman in good health and CMV-seropositive. Both conserved end residues are part of each CDR3. The D gene is left open where the match is weak. The listing skips clone size in some rows; elsewhere it reads once, few, many or a size class.

CASSPGAGGAETQYF | TGCGCCAGCAGCCCCGGGGCAGGGGGCGCGGAGACCCAGTACTTC | TRBV4-3 | TRBD1 | NA | TRBJ2-5
CASSSNSGWNTEAFF | TGCGCCAGCAGCTCGAACAGCGGGTGGAACACTGAAGCTTTCTTT | TRBV5-1 | NA | NA | TRBJ1-1
CASSIGSDEAFF | TGTGCCAGTAGTATCGGGTCAGATGAAGCTTTCTTT | TRBV19 | NA | NA | TRBJ1-1
CATSRERTGGEETQYF | TGTGCCACCAGCAGAGAACGGACAGGTGGGGAGGAGACCCAGTACTTC | TRBV15 | TRBD1 | NA | TRBJ2-5
CASSQDEWRNTEAFF | TGCGCCAGCAGCCAAGATGAATGGAGGAACACTGAAGCTTTCTTT | TRBV4-3 | NA | NA | TRBJ1-1
CASSSGGAGGNEQFF | TGTGCCAGCAGTTCCGGGGGAGCGGGAGGGAATGAGCAGTTCTTC | TRBV6-5 | TRBD2 | NA | TRBJ2-1
CASSQTGPPNQPQHF | TGTGCCAGCAGTCAGACAGGGCCCCCCAATCAGCCCCAGCATTTT | TRBV28 | TRBD1 | NA | TRBJ1-5
CASSSAGAVHEQYF | TGTGCCAGCAGCTCCGCGGGAGCCGTCCACGAGCAGTACTTC | TRBV7-2 | TRBD2 | few | TRBJ2-7
CASSSAGTPNSPLHF | TGTGCCAGCAGCTCTGCCGGGACTCCTAATTCACCCCTCCACTTT | TRBV5-6 | NA | NA | TRBJ1-6
CASSASGRTFLGYNEQFF | TGTGCCAGCAGCGCTAGCGGGAGGACTTTCTTGGGCTACAATGAGCAGTTCTTC | TRBV6-4 | TRBD2 | NA | TRBJ2-1
CSVEFYHTGANVLTF | TGCAGCGTTGAGTTTTATCACACTGGGGCCAACGTCCTGACTTTC | TRBV29-1 | NA | NA | TRBJ2-6
CASSLASGHNEQFF | TGTGCCAGTAGTTTGGCTAGCGGACACAATGAGCAGTTCTTC | TRBV19 | TRBD2 | NA | TRBJ2-1
CASRTRLAGVGEQYF | TGTGCCAGCAGGACACGACTAGCGGGAGTGGGGGAGCAGTACTTC | TRBV6-5 | TRBD2 | NA | TRBJ2-7
CASSARQTSASYEQYF | TGTGCCAGCAGCGCGAGACAGACTAGCGCGTCCTACGAGCAGTACTTC | TRBV11-2 | TRBD2 | NA | TRBJ2-7
CASSWREAYNEQFF | TGTGCCAGCAGTTGGAGGGAGGCCTACAATGAGCAGTTCTTC | TRBV27 | NA | NA | TRBJ2-1
CASNDSYEQYF | TGTGCCAGCAACGACAGTTACGAGCAGTACTTC | TRBV28 | NA | NA | TRBJ2-7
CASSGGDRNYEQYF | TGTGCCAGTAGTGGCGGCGACAGAAACTACGAGCAGTACTTC | TRBV19 | NA | NA | TRBJ2-7
CAWSVLGTSRNYEQYF | TGTGCCTGGAGTGTACTTGGGACTAGCAGAAATTACGAGCAGTACTTC | TRBV30 | TRBD2 | NA | TRBJ2-7
CASSQQGYEQYF | TGTGCCAGCAGCCAGCAGGGATACGAGCAGTACTTC | TRBV5-4 | NA | NA | TRBJ2-7
CASSSTREQYF | TGTGCCAGCAGCTCGACACGCGAGCAGTACTTC | TRBV7-2 | NA | NA | TRBJ2-7
CASSGGDRSNTGELFF | TGTGCCAGCAGTGGGGGGGACAGGTCGAACACCGGGGAGCTGTTTTTT | TRBV6-1 | TRBD1 | NA | TRBJ2-2
CASNPTFLATSYNEQFF | TGCGCCAGCAACCCTACTTTCCTAGCGACCTCCTACAATGAGCAGTTCTTC | TRBV10-1 | NA | NA | TRBJ2-1
CASSPRTSGRGSKNIQYF | TGTGCCAGCAGCCCTAGGACTAGCGGGAGAGGATCCAAAAACATTCAGTACTTC | TRBV7-3 | TRBD2 | NA | TRBJ2-4